The 14 T cell receptor beta chains below were found in one sample sequenced in a study of T cells in Graves' hyperthyroidism and ophthalmopathy. RNA transcripts were the template for amplifying TCR beta CDR3 regions. The study used the HTBI primer set for a first-round RT-PCR of the TCR CDR3. A single record per CDR3 protein comes from TCRdb applying MiXCR to the multiplex PCR reads. The sample includes around 620,000 distinct CDR3 sequences, 11% to 15% of them seen just once. The sequenced sample was blood. The receptors come from a woman aged 18-35 years with Graves' ophthalmopathy.

Comment on this clonotype: A read error may account for a junction end that differs from germline. The J gene is TRBJ1-1, the V gene TRBV12-3 or TRBV12-4; a possible D gene is TRBD1 (5 bases). The CDR3 is made up of 11 amino acids. The DNA of the CDR3 is TGTGCCAGCAGTTCGCACTCCCGGGGGGTCTTT. Translated, it gives CASSSHSRGVF.

This clonotype was observed at least ten times. The CDR3 nucleotides read TGTGCCAGCAGTGAGGGGGCAGGAGGAAACACCATATATTTT. Translating gives CASSEGAGGNTIYF. The chain employs TRBV28 and TRBJ1-3; the match to TRBD1 covers 7 bases. V was clipped by 5 bases and J by 4 bases; unmatched bases: 5. Germline V gives CDR1 MDHEN, CDR2 SYDVKM. CDR3 length equals 14 residues.

This clonotype was seen only a few times. V and J are TRBV5-5 and TRBJ1-1; perhaps TRBD1 as D (6 bases). CDR1 and CDR2 from the germline V gene are SGHKS and YYEKEE (reference sequence). This CDR3 region has 14 residues. Trimming cost V 4 bases and J 5 bases, with 15 bases left between them. In nucleotides, the CDR3 is TGTGCCAGCAGCCCGTGGCGCAGGGGTACTGAAGCTTTCTTT. Translated: CASSPWRRGTEAFF.

This clonotype was counted at least ten times. CDR3 in DNA: TGTGCCAGCAGTCCAGCCGGACAGCTACTCACAGATACGCAGTATTTT. Translating it yields CASSPAGQLLTDTQYF. This sequence joins TRBV28 and TRBJ2-3, with TRBD1 as a possible D gene (6 bases). This CDR3 has 16 amino acids. CDR1 and CDR2 from the germline V gene are MDHEN and SYDVKM. Trimming left V 5 bases short and J 2 bases short, with 17 bases between.

This clonotype was observed at least ten times. V and J are TRBV11-3 and TRBJ1-3, with unresolved D. Germline CDR1 reads SGHNT; CDR2 reads YENEEA. The CDR3 loop spans 15 amino acids. The V end was cut by 0 bases, the J end by 4 bases, with 10 bases between. The CDR3 bases are TGTGCCAGCAGCTTAGACTCCCGGACCGGAAACACCATATATTTT. It is translated as CASSLDSRTGNTIYF.

The chain recombines TRBV11-2 with TRBJ2-7; 9 nucleotides match TRBD1. The V gene's germline CDR1 is SGHAT and CDR2 FQNNGV. Trimming took 5 bases from V and 2 from J; bases not matched to a gene: 7. The CDR3 extends over 15 amino acids. The CDR3 sequence is CASSPGTGLTYEQYF. The CDR3 region has the DNA TGTGCCAGCAGCCCCGGGACAGGGTTAACCTACGAGCAGTACTTC.

This clonotype was seen repeatedly, ten times or more. The V gene is TRBV20-1, the J gene TRBJ2-3; 10 bases agree with TRBD2. J lost 3 bases, V lost 3 bases, and 6 bases had no gene match. This CDR3 has 15 residues. Germline CDR1 DFQATT, CDR2 SNEGSKA (reference sequence). The CDR3 reads CSARTTSGQTDTQYF. CDR3 coding DNA: TGCAGTGCTAGGACGACTAGCGGGCAAACAGATACGCAGTATTTT.

This clonotype was seen only a few times. The chain has TRBV7-9 and TRBJ1-2, with D unclear. Trimming took off 2 bases at V and 8 bases at J, with 15 bases between the two ends. Germline V gives CDR1 SEHNR, CDR2 FQNEAQ (reference sequence). This CDR3 is 14 amino acids long. The CDR3 reads CASSLSVDSEGYTF. DNA for the CDR3: TGTGCCAGCAGCTTATCTGTCGATAGCGAGGGCTACACCTTC.

V is TRBV19 and J is TRBJ1-5; unclear D gene. Per germline, CDR1 LNHDA and CDR2 SQIVND (reference sequence). The CDR3 sequence is 15 residues long. V shed 2 bases and J shed 5 bases, with 13 bases lying between them. The DNA for the CDR3 is TGTGCCAGTAGTATACGAGGGTCTCGGGATCAGCCCCAGCATTTT. Translated, it gives CASSIRGSRDQPQHF.

This sequence joins TRBV30 and TRBJ1-1; TRBD1 aligns across 7 bases. Trimming at V came to 1 base and at J to 1 base, leaving 12 bases not matched to a gene. Per germline, CDR1 GTSNPN and CDR2 SVGIG (reference sequence). This CDR3 spans 17 amino acids. The CDR3 DNA reads TGTGCCTGGAGTGCGGCTCCTTCGACAGGGTGGAACACTGAAGCTTTCTTT. It encodes CAWSAAPSTGWNTEAFF.

This clonotype was seen many times. This chain links TRBV18 with TRBJ2-5, with 8 positions matching TRBD1. V was clipped by 1 base and J by 5 bases; unmatched bases: 6. CDR1 is KGHSH, CDR2 LQKENI, per germline. There are 15 residues in the CDR3. The CDR3 bases are TGTGCCAGCTCACCACTGCAGGGGGCGAGGGAGACCCAGTACTTC. It is translated as CASSPLQGARETQYF. Using reference TRBV18 and TRBJ2-5 for the parts outside the CDR3, the full variable domain is NAGVMQNPRHLVRRRGQEARLRCSPMKGHSHVYWYRQLPEEGLKFMVYLQKENIIDESGMPKERFSAEFPKEGPSILRIQQVVRGDSAAYFCASSPLQGARETQYFGPGTRLLVL.

This clonotype was counted ten times or more. The rearrangement links TRBV12-3 or TRBV12-4 to TRBJ2-7; 7 nucleotides agree with TRBD2. J lost 6 bases, V lost 5 bases, and 13 bases had no gene match. The CDR3 length is 15 residues. CDR3 bases: TGTGCCAGCAGTCCCTCTAGCGGCCGCCGCCCCGAGCAGTACTTC. Translated, it gives CASSPSSGRRPEQYF.

As to this clonotype: Being one base from a much bigger clone, this may be a read error. This chain links TRBV6-1 with TRBJ2-2; 7 bases agree with TRBD2. The CDR3 consists of 14 residues. Germline CDR1 reads MNHNS; CDR2 reads SASEGT. CDR3 DNA sequence: TGTGCCAGCAAGCGGGACGCGAACGCCGGGGAGCTGTTTTTT. It specifies CASKRDANAGELFF.

The table lists this clonotype with a few counts. This chain connects TRBV20-1 to TRBJ1-4; D is unclear. CDR1 DFQATT and CDR2 SNEGSKA come from the germline V gene (reference sequence). V was shortened by 4 bases and J by 0 bases, with 12 bases between the two germline ends. There are 15 residues in the CDR3. This CDR3 is CSATLAPATNEKLFF. Here the CDR3 DNA reads TGCAGTGCTACCCTCGCCCCTGCAACTAATGAAAAACTGTTTTTT.